The 2 T cell receptor beta chains presented below share a single source sample, sequenced in a study of T cell repertoires in cytomegalovirus infection. From the reads, TCRdb called clonotypes with MiXCR, one entry per CDR3 protein. The sample consists of around 450,000 distinct CDR3 sequences, roughly 10% of them appearing once. Sequences were obtained from PBMCs. These receptors were collected from a human donor in good health (CMV status not recorded). Some clones in this sample may be carry-over from other donors' samples.

Ten or more counts support this clonotype. The chain has TRBV7-3 and TRBJ2-3, with a possible D match to TRBD2 (7 bases). The CDR3 consists of 15 residues. Germline CDR1 reads SGHTA; CDR2 reads FQGTGA. Trimming removed 2 bases from V and 6 bases from J, with 15 bases in between. The CDR3 loop is CASSLEGGATDTQYF. For the CDR3, the DNA is TGTGCCAGCAGCTTAGAGGGGGGGGCCACCGATACGCAGTATTTT.

Many counts were recorded for this clonotype. The chain joins TRBV7-8 to TRBJ2-5, with D possibly TRBD2 on 7 matching bases. Germline lookup yields CDR1 SGHVS and CDR2 FQNEAQ. Trimming pared 5 bases from V and 1 base from J, leaving 17 bases between. The CDR3 is made up of 16 amino acids. Here the CDR3 DNA reads TGTGCCAGCAGCCCAGGGGCGGGGGACCCCCAAGAGACCCAGTACTTC. Its protein is CASSPGAGDPQETQYF.